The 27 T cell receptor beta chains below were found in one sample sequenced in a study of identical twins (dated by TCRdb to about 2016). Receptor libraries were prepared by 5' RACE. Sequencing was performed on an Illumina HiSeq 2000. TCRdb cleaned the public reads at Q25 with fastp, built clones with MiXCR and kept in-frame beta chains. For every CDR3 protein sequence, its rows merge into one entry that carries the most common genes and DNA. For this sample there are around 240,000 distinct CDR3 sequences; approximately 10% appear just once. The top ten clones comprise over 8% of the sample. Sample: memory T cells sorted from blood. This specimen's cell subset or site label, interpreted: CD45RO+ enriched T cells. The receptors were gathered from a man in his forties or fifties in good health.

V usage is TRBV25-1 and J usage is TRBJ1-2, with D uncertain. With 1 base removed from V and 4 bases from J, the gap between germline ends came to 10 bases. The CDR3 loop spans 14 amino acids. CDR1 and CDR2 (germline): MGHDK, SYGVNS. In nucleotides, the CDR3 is TGTGCCAGCAGTGAATTTGGCGGCCCCTATGGCTACACCTTC. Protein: CASSEFGGPYGYTF.

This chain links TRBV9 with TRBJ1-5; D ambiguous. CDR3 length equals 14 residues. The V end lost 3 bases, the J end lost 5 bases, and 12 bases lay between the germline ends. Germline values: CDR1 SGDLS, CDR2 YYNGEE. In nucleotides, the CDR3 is TGTGCCAGCAGCGAAGGACGGGCGGATCAGCCCCAGCATTTT. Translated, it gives CASSEGRADQPQHF.

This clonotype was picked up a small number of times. CDR3 sequence reads: CSVQTSGGADTQYF. The DNA of the CDR3 is TGCAGCGTTCAAACTAGCGGGGGGGCAGATACGCAGTATTTT. This rearrangement joins TRBV29-1 to TRBJ2-3, with 13 nucleotides matching TRBD2. Germline V gene lookup returns CDR1 SQVTM and CDR2 ANQGSEA. V shed 5 bases, J shed 4 bases, and the junction held 3 bases outside the gene matches. The CDR3 has 14 residues.

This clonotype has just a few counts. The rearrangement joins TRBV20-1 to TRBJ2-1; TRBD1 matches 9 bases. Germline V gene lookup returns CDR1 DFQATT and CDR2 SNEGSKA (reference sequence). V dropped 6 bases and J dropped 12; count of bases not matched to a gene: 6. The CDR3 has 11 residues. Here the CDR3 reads CSAKGGQGQFF. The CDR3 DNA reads TGCAGTGCCAAGGGGGGACAGGGGCAGTTCTTC.

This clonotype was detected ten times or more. The CDR3 region is CASSQGQGFGSPLHF. The CDR3 DNA sequence: TGCGCCAGCAGCCAAGGACAGGGGTTTGGTTCACCCCTCCACTTT. V is TRBV5-1 and J is TRBJ1-6; 9 bases are shared with TRBD1. The germline CDR1 and CDR2 sequences are SGHRS and YFSETQ. CDR3 size: 15 residues. V was clipped by 4 bases and J by 9 bases; unmatched bases: 8.

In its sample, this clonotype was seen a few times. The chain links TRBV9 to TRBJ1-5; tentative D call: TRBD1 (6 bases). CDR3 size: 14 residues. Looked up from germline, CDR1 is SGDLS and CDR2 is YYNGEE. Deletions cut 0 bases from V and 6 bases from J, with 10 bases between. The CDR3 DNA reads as TGTGCCAGCAGCGTAGGGTCAGGGGTTCAGCCCCAGCATTTT. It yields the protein CASSVGSGVQPQHF.

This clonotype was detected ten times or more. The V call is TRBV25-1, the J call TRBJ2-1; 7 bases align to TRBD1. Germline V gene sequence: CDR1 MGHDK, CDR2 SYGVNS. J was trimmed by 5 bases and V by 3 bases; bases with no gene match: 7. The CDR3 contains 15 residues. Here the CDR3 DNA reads TGTGCCAGCAGTGATTCTTGGGACAGCAACAATGAGCAGTTCTTC. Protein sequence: CASSDSWDSNNEQFF.

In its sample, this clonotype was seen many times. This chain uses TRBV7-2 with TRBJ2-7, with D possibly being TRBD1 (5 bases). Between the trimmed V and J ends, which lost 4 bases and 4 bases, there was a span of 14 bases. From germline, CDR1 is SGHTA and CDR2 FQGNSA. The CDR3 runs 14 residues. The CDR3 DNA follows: TGTGCCAGCAGCTCCCGCTATTCAGGGTACGAGCAGTACTTC. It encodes CASSSRYSGYEQYF.

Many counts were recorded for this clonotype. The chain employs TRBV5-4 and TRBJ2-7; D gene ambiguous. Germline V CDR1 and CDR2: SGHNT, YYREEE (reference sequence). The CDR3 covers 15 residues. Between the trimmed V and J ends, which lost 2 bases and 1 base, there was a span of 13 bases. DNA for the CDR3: TGTGCCAGCAGCTTATTGTCTGGCGGTTCCTACGAGCAGTACTTC. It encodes CASSLLSGGSYEQYF.

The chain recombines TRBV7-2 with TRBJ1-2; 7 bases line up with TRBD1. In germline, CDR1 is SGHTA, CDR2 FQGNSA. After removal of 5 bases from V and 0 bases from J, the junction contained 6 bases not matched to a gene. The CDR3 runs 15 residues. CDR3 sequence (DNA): TGTGCCAGCAGCATACAGGGGATCGCTAACTATGGCTACACCTTC. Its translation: CASSIQGIANYGYTF.

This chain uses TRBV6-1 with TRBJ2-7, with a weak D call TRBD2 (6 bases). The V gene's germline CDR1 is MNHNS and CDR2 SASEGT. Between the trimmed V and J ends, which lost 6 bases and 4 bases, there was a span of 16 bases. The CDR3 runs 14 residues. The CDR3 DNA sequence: TGTGCCAGCAGAAACGGGGGAGATCGATACGAGCAGTACTTC. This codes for CASRNGGDRYEQYF.

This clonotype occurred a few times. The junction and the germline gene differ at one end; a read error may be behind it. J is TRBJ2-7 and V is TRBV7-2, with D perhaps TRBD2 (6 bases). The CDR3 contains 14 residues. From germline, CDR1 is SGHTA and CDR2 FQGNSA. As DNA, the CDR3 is TGTGCCAGCAGCGCGGGGAGGCAGTCCTACGCGCAGTACTTC. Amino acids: CASSAGRQSYAQYF. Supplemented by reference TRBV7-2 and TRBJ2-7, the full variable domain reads GAGVSQSPSNKVTEKGKDVELRCDPISGHTALYWYRQSLGQGLEFLIYFQGNSAPDKSGLPSDRFSAERTGGSVSTLTIQRTQQEDSAVYLCASSAGRQSYAQYFGPGTRLTVT.

The chain's CDR3 is CASGGQQSSYEQYF. CDR3 sequence (DNA): TGTGCCTCCGGGGGACAGCAGAGCTCCTACGAGCAGTACTTC. The chain joins TRBV10-3 to TRBJ2-7, with D perhaps TRBD1 (7 bases). Between the trimmed V and J ends, which lost 11 bases and 0 bases, there was a span of 17 bases. Germline V gives CDR1 ENHRY, CDR2 SYGVKD. CDR3 length: 14 residues.

CDR3 region: CAWSADSNQPQHF. Here the CDR3 DNA reads TGTGCCTGGAGTGCGGATAGCAATCAGCCCCAGCATTTT. The chain couples TRBV30 to TRBJ1-5; D not resolved. Trimming cost V 1 base and J 0 bases, with 4 bases left between them. This CDR3 is built from 13 residues. In germline, CDR1 is GTSNPN, CDR2 SVGIG (reference sequence). The variable domain in full, with the rest retrieved from reference TRBV30 and TRBJ1-5, is SQTIHQWPATLVQPVGSPLSLECTVEGTSNPNLYWYRQAAGRGLQLLFYSVGIGQISSEVPQNLSASRPQDRQFILSSKKLLLSDSGFYLCAWSADSNQPQHFGDGTRLSIL.

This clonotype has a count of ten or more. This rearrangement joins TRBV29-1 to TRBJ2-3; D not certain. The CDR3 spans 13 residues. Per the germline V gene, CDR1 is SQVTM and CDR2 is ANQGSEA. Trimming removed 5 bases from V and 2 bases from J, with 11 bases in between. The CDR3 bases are TGCAGCGTTATAGGTACACTCACAGATACGCAGTATTTT. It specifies CSVIGTLTDTQYF.

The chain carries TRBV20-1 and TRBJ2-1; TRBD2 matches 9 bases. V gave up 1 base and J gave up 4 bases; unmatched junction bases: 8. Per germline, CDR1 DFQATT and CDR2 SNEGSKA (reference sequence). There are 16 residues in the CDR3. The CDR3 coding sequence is TGCAGTGCTAGAGGACTAGCGGAGCCCCGTTACAATGAGCAGTTCTTC. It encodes CSARGLAEPRYNEQFF.

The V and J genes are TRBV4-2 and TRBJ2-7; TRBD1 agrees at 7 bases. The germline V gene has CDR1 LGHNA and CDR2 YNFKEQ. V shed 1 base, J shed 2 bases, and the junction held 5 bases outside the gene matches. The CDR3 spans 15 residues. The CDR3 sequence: CASSQGGTAPYEQYF. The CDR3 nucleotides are TGTGCCAGCAGCCAAGGGGGGACAGCTCCCTACGAGCAGTACTTC.

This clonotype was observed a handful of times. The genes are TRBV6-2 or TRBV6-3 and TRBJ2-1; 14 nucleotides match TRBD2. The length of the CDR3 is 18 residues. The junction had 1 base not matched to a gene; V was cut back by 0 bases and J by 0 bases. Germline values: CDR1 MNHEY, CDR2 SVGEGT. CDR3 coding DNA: TGTGCCAGCAGTTACTCGACTAGCGGGAGGGCCTCCTACAATGAGCAGTTCTTC. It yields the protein CASSYSTSGRASYNEQFF.

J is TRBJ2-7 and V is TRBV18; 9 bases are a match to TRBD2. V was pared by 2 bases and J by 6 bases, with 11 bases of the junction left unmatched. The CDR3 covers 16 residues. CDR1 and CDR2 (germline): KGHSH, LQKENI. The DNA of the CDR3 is TGTGCCAGCTCACCAGGAGCGGCGGGAGGGCCGTCCGAGCAGTACTTC. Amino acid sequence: CASSPGAAGGPSEQYF.

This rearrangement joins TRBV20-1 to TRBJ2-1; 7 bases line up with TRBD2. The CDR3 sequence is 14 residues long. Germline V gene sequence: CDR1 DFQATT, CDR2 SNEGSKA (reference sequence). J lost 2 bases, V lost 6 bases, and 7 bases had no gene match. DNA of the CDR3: TGCAGTGCACCAAGCGGGATTACCTACAATGAGCAGTTCTTC. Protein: CSAPSGITYNEQFF.

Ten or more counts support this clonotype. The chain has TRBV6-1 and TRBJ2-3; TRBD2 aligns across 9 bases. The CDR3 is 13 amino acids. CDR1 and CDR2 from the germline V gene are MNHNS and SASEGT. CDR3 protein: CVSASGGTDTQYF. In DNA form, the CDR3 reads TGTGTCTCGGCTAGCGGGGGCACAGATACGCAGTATTTT.

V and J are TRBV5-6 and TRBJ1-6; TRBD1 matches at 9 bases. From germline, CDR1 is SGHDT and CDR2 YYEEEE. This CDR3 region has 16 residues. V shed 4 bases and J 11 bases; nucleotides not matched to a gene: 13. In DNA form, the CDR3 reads TGTGCCAGCAGCGGAGGACAGGGGAGGATTGACGCACCCCTCCACTTT. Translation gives CASSGGQGRIDAPLHF.

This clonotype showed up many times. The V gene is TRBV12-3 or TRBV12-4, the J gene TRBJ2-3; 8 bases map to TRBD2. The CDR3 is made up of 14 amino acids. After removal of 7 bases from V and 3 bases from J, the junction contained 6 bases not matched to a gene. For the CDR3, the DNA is TGTGCCAGCACCGGACTAGCTGGGACAGATACGCAGTATTTT. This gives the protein CASTGLAGTDTQYF.

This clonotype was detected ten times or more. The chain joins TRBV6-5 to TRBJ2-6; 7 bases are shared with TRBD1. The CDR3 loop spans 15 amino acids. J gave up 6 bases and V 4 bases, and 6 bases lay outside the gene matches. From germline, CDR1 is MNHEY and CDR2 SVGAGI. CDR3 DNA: TGTGCCAGCAGTTCCGGGACAGTCAAGGCCAACGTCCTGACTTTC. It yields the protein CASSSGTVKANVLTF.

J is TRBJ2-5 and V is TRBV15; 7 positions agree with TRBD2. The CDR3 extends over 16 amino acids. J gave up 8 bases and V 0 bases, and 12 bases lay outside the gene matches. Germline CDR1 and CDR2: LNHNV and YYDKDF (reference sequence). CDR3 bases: TGTGCCACCAGCAGAGATCCCGCGGGAGATTGGGATACCCAGTACTTC. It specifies CATSRDPAGDWDTQYF.

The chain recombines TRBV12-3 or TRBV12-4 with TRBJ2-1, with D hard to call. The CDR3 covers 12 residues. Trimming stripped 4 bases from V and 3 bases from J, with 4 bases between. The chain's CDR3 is CASSWDYNEQFF. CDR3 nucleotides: TGTGCCAGCAGTTGGGACTACAATGAGCAGTTCTTC.

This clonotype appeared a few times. The CDR3 region is CAWERRAPNEQYF. Written as DNA, the CDR3 is TGTGCCTGGGAAAGAAGGGCCCCTAACGAGCAGTACTTC. The J gene is TRBJ2-7, the V gene TRBV30; D is uncertain. The germline gives CDR1 GTSNPN, CDR2 SVGIG (reference sequence). Trimming shortened V by 5 bases and J by 5 bases, and 16 bases separated the two germline ends. This CDR3 is built from 13 residues.